This TCR beta chain was obtained from a study of blood T cell repertoires in COVID-19. As for the study in general: Samples taken during acute and convalescent COVID-19 were collected in the United States, Italy and Spain. The cDNA or gDNA used as material had been derived from T cells, B-cell-depleted T cells, or PBMCs.

V was cut by 2 bases and J by 5 bases, with 7 bases left in between. The CDR3 runs to 12 residues. The germline gives CDR1 SEHNR, CDR2 FQNEAQ (reference sequence). In the source study's methods: The assay estimated nucleated cells by amplifying reference gene primers. Here immunoSEQ multiplex PCR was the method, and the copy in TCRdb shows in-frame clones only, minus some. D and trimming come from the DNA, and the V and J calls and clone size come from that table. The table shows approximately 150,000 clones, with approximately 90% occurring only once. The sequencing input was peripheral blood. This TCR was sampled from a woman in her forties or fifties with active or convalescent COVID-19. V and J are TRBV7-9 and TRBJ2-7; D is unclear. The CDR3 DNA follows: TGTGCCAGCAGCTTACTACTTAACGAGCAGTACTTC. Its protein is CASSLLLNEQYF.